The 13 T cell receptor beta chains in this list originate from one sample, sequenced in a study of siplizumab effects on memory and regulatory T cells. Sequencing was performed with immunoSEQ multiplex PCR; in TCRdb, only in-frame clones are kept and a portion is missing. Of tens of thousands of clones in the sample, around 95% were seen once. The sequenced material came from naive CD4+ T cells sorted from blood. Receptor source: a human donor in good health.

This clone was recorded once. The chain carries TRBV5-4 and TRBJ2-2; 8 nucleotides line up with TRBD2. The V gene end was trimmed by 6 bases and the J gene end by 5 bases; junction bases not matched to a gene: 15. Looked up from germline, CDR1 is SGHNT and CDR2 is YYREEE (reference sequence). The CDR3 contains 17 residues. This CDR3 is CASTVGGERGRTGELFF. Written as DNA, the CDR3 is TGTGCCAGCACCGTGGGTGGCGAGCGGGGGAGGACCGGGGAGCTGTTTTTT.

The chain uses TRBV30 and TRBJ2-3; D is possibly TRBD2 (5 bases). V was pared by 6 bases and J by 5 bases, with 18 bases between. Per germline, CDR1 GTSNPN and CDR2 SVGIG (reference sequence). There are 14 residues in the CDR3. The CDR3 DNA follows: TGTGCCTGCACGGAGCGGCCCATGGTAGATACGCAGTATTTT. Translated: CACTERPMVDTQYF.

The CDR3 DNA reads as TGTGCCAGCAGTTTGGGCAGCCCCTATGGCTACACCTTC. Translation gives CASSLGSPYGYTF. The rearrangement links TRBV27 to TRBJ1-2; no clear D. V was trimmed by 3 bases and J by 4 bases, leaving 9 bases between them. From germline, CDR1 is MNHEY and CDR2 SMNVEV (reference sequence). The CDR3 spans 13 residues.

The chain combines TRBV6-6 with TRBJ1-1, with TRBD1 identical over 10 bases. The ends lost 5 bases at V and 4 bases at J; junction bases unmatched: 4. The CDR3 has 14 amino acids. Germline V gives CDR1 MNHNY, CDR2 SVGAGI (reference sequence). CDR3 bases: TGTGCCAGCAGTGATCGACAGGGGGCCACTGAAGCTTTCTTT. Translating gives CASSDRQGATEAFF.

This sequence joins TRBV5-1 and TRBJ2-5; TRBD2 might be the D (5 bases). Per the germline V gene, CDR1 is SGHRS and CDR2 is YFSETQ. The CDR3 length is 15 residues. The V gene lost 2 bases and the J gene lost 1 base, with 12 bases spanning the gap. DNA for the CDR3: TGCGCCAGCAGCTTTAATACCGGGATCCAAGAGACCCAGTACTTC. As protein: CASSFNTGIQETQYF.

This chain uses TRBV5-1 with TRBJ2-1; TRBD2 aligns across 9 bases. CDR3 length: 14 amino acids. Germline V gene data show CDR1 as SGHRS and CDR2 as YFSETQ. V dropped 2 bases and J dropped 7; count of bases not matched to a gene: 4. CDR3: CASSLGTSRNEQFF. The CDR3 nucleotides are TGCGCCAGCAGCTTAGGGACTAGCAGAAATGAGCAGTTCTTC.

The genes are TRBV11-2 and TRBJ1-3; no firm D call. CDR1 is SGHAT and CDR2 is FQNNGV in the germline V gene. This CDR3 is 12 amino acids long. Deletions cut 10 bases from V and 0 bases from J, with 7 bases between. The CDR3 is CATADSGNTIYF. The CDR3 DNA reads TGTGCCACCGCAGACTCTGGAAACACCATATATTTT.

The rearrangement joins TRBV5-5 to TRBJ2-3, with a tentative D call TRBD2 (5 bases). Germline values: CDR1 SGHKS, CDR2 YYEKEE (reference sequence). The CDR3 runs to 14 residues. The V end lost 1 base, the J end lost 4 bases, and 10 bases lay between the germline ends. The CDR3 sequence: CASSLLSGADTQYF. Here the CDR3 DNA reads TGTGCCAGCAGCTTGTTAAGCGGAGCAGATACGCAGTATTTT.

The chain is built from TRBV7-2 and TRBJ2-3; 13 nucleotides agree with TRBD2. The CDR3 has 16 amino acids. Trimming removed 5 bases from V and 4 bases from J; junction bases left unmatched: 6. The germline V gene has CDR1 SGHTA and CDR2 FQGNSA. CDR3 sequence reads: CASSRGGTSGADTQYF. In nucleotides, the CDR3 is TGTGCCAGCAGCCGTGGGGGGACTAGCGGGGCAGATACGCAGTATTTT.

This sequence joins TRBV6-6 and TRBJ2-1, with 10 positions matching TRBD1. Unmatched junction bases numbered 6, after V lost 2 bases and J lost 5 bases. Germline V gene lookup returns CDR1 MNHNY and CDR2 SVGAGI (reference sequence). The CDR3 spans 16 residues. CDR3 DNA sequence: TGTGCCAGCAGTTACCTCAGCGGGACAGGGGACAATGAGCAGTTCTTC. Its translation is CASSYLSGTGDNEQFF.

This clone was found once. The CDR3 region has the DNA TGTGCCAGCAGCCCCAAGATGGCAACTAATGAAAAACTGTTTTTT. Translating it yields CASSPKMATNEKLFF. J is TRBJ1-4 and V is TRBV7-9, with D unclear. This CDR3 spans 15 amino acids. The ends were cut back, 5 bases at V and 0 bases at J, with 10 bases in the middle. Germline loops: CDR1 SEHNR, CDR2 FQNEAQ (reference sequence).

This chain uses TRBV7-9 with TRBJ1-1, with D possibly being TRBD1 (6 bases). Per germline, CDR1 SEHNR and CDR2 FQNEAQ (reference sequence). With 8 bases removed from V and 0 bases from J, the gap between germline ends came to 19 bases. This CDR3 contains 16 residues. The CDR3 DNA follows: TGTGCCAGCCAAGGGGGAGGAACGGGAATGAACACTGAAGCTTTCTTT. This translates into CASQGGGTGMNTEAFF.

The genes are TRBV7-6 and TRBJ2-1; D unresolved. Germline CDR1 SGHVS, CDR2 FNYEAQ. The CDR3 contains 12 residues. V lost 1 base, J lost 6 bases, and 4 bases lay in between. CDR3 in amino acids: CASSLGSNEQFF. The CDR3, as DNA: TGTGCCAGCAGCTTAGGGAGCAATGAGCAGTTCTTC.